These 18 T cell receptor gamma chains came from one sample sequenced in a study of gamma-delta chains in newborns, infants, children. TCRdb re-identified clones in the reads via CATT. The sample carries about 2,100 gamma-chain clones, 30% recorded once. Specimen: blood. These receptors were collected from a child who was a newborn, infant or young child, either healthy, febrile or measles-vaccinated (not recorded which).

As regards this clone: This CDR3 is also generated by other DNA sequences in the sample. The rearrangement links TRGV2 to TRGJ1 or TRGJ2. The CDR3 sequence is 9 residues long. With V trimmed by 4 bases and J by 12 bases, 3 bases remained unmatched. In germline, CDR1 is EGSNGY, CDR2 YDSYNSKV. The CDR3 protein is CATWDLKLF. DNA of the CDR3: TGTGCCACCTGGGATCTGAAACTCTTT.

A word on this clone: The junction and the germline gene differ at one end; a read error may be behind it. The chain links TRGV9 to TRGJP. The CDR3 spans 17 residues. Germline V gives CDR1 GITISATS, CDR2 ISYDGTV (reference sequence). CDR3 DNA sequence: TGTGCCTTGTGGGAGGTGCCTAAAGAGTTGGGCAAAAAAAACAAGGTATTT. Protein product: CALWEVPKELGKKNKVF.

This chain connects TRGV9 to TRGJP. Germline CDR1 reads GITISATS; CDR2 reads ISYDGTV (reference sequence). The CDR3 loop spans 16 amino acids. The trim removed 6 bases at V and 4 bases at J, leaving 6 bases unmatched. CDR3 protein: CALWIIQELGKKIKVF. The CDR3 DNA sequence: TGTGCCTTGTGGATTATACAAGAGTTGGGCAAAAAAATCAAGGTATTT.

To note about this clone: Since a much larger clone is just one base distant, this may be a read error. This specimen includes other DNA sequences encoding the same CDR3. The chain is built from TRGV9 and TRGJP. Germline V gene lookup returns CDR1 GITISATS and CDR2 ISYDGTV (reference sequence). The CDR3 totals 14 residues. Trimming removed 2 bases from V and 9 bases from J; junction bases left unmatched: 1. Here the CDR3 DNA reads TGTGCCTTGTGGGAGGGGTTGGGCAAAAAAATCAAGGTATTT. Its protein is CALWEGLGKKIKVF.

V and J are TRGV4 and TRGJ1 or TRGJ2. The V gene's germline CDR1 is EGSTGY and CDR2 YDSYTSSV. The V gene end was trimmed by 1 base and the J gene end by 7 bases; junction bases not matched to a gene: 7. The CDR3 consists of 13 residues. CDR3 amino acids: CATWDGERYKKLF. The CDR3, as DNA: TGTGCCACCTGGGATGGAGAAAGATATAAGAAACTCTTT.

Comment on this clone: A far larger clone differs by one base, so this is likely a read error. The V and J genes are TRGV9 and TRGJP. There are 13 residues in the CDR3. CDR1 GITISATS and CDR2 ISYDGTV come from the germline V gene (reference sequence). CDR3 nucleotides: TGTGCCTTGTGGGAGTTGGGCAAAAAAATCAATGTATTT. This gives the protein CALWELGKKINVF.

Points on this clone: A far larger clone is just one base off, so this is likely a read error. Other DNA variants within this sample encode the same CDR3. The genes are TRGV9 and TRGJP. From germline, CDR1 is GITISATS and CDR2 ISYDGTV (reference sequence). The CDR3 has 15 amino acids. J gave up 6 bases and V 3 bases, and 2 bases lay outside the gene matches. The CDR3 DNA reads TGTGCCTTGTGGGAGCCAGAGTTGGGCAAAAAAATCAAGGTATTT. Residues: CALWEPELGKKIKVF.

Turning to this clone: A read error may produce the germline difference seen at one junction end. V is TRGV5 and J is TRGJ1 or TRGJ2. Germline V gene lookup returns CDR1 VINAFY and CDR2 YDVSNSKD. CDR3 length: 13 amino acids. DNA of the CDR3: TGTGCCACCCGGGACTTGGATTATTATAAGAAACTCTTT. Its protein product is CATRDLDYYKKLF.

J is TRGJP and V is TRGV9. Unmatched junction bases numbered 8, after V lost 2 bases and J lost 7 bases. The CDR3 contains 17 residues. Germline loops: CDR1 GITISATS, CDR2 ISYDGTV (reference sequence). The CDR3 DNA reads as TGTGCCTTGTGGGAGGCGGAGGGGGAGTTGGGCAAAAAAATCAAGGTATTT. This codes for CALWEAEGELGKKIKVF.

V usage is TRGV4 and J usage is TRGJ1 or TRGJ2. CDR1 and CDR2 from the germline V gene are EGSTGY and YDSYTSSV. V trimming: 0 bases; J trimming: 2 bases; junction bases outside the gene matches: 4. The CDR3 covers 14 residues. In nucleotides, the CDR3 is TGTGCCACCTGGGATGGGACCGATTATTATAAGAAACTCTTT. The encoded protein is CATWDGTDYYKKLF.

This clone is large in the sample. Other DNA sequences in this specimen translate into the identical CDR3. CDR3 sequence reads: CALWESQELGKKIKVF. The CDR3 DNA is TGTGCCTTGTGGGAGTCCCAAGAGTTGGGCAAAAAAATCAAGGTATTT. This rearrangement joins TRGV9 to TRGJP. The CDR3 is 16 amino acids. V lost 3 bases, J lost 4 bases, and 3 bases stayed unmatched. Germline assignment: CDR1 GITISATS and CDR2 ISYDGTV (reference sequence).

This clone was seen only a few times. V gene TRGV9 combines with J gene TRGJP. V lost 4 bases and J lost 5; bases outside the gene matches: 2. Germline V lookup: CDR1 GITISATS, CDR2 ISYDGTV (reference sequence). The CDR3 contains 15 residues. CDR3 sequence: CALWDKELGKKIKVF. CDR3 DNA: TGTGCCTTGTGGGATAAAGAGTTGGGCAAAAAAATCAAGGTATTT.

This clone occurred a few times. This sample also contains other DNA sequences that code for the same CDR3. The CDR3 spells CALWEVIELGKKIKVF. The CDR3 nucleotides are TGTGCCTTGTGGGAAGTTATTGAGTTGGGCAAAAAAATCAAGGTATTT. This chain joins TRGV9 and TRGJP. V trimming: 4 bases; J trimming: 7 bases; junction bases outside the gene matches: 7. The CDR3 is made up of 16 amino acids. Germline V gene lookup returns CDR1 GITISATS and CDR2 ISYDGTV (reference sequence).

Of note for this clone: Given a far larger clone just one base away, this is likely a sequencing read error. The gene calls are TRGV9 and TRGJP. From germline, CDR1 is GITISATS and CDR2 ISYDGTV (reference sequence). This CDR3 contains 14 residues. The CDR3 sequence: CASWEVLGKKIKVF. The CDR3 bases are TGTGCCTCGTGGGAGGTGTTGGGCAAAAAAATCAAGGTATTT.

This chain connects TRGV5 to TRGJ1 or TRGJ2. V was clipped by 3 bases and J by 7 bases; unmatched bases: 9. Germline CDR1 VINAFY, CDR2 YDVSNSKD. This CDR3 spans 13 amino acids. The DNA for the CDR3 is TGTGCCACCTGGGACGGGCCGGGCTATAAGAAACTCTTT. Translating it yields CATWDGPGYKKLF.

A few counts support this clone. The gene calls are TRGV9 and TRGJP. The germline V gene has CDR1 GITISATS and CDR2 ISYDGTV (reference sequence). The length of the CDR3 is 17 residues. Losses at the gene ends were 6 bases for V and 5 bases for J; bases not matched to a gene: 10. CDR3 in amino acids: CALWLTPKELGKKIKVF. CDR3 in DNA: TGTGCCTTGTGGCTTACCCCTAAAGAGTTGGGCAAAAAAATCAAGGTATTT.

The chain has TRGV2 and TRGJP2. The CDR3 runs 14 residues. J was trimmed by 5 bases and V by 0 bases; bases with no gene match: 3. The V gene's germline CDR1 is EGSNGY and CDR2 YDSYNSKV. The CDR3 region is CATWDGGSDWIKTF. CDR3 DNA: TGTGCCACCTGGGACGGGGGGAGTGATTGGATCAAGACGTTT.

The chain recombines TRGV9 with TRGJP. This CDR3 has 18 residues. Looked up from germline, CDR1 is GITISATS and CDR2 is ISYDGTV (reference sequence). Losses at the gene ends were 1 base for V and 5 bases for J; bases not matched to a gene: 8. CDR3 region: CALWEVYLEELGKKIKVF. The CDR3 region has the DNA TGTGCCTTGTGGGAGGTATACCTCGAAGAGTTGGGCAAAAAAATCAAGGTATTT.